Shown below are 8 T cell receptor beta chains from a single sample sequenced in a study of shared clonotypes between healthy human individuals. Repertoires were generated with immunoSEQ multiplex PCR, while TCRdb's copy carries only in-frame clones and drops some. The sample lists a few hundred thousand clones; more than 95% were seen once. The sequencing sample was made of naive CD4+ T cells sorted from blood. Subset defined: CD45RA+ positively selected. The source of these receptors is a woman aged 25-40 years in good health.

This chain connects TRBV10-3 to TRBJ1-3; D unclear. The V gene lost 4 bases and the J gene lost 0 bases, with 13 bases spanning the gap. The CDR3 totals 16 residues. In germline, CDR1 is ENHRY, CDR2 SYGVKD. CDR3 nucleotides: TGTGCCATCAGTGGGACCGCTCGGATCTCTGGAAACACCATATATTTT. Translating it yields CAISGTARISGNTIYF.

The rearrangement uses TRBV11-2 and TRBJ1-1, with 7 bases that match TRBD1. Losses at the gene ends were 3 bases for V and 5 bases for J; bases not matched to a gene: 3. The CDR3 extends over 13 amino acids. Germline assignment: CDR1 SGHAT and CDR2 FQNNGV. CDR3 sequence reads: CASSLTGFTEAFF. The CDR3 DNA is TGTGCCAGCAGCTTGACAGGGTTTACTGAAGCTTTCTTT.

The rearrangement links TRBV28 to TRBJ2-3, with TRBD2 matching over 7 bases. The CDR3 consists of 15 residues. Germline CDR1 is MDHEN and CDR2 is SYDVKM. Losses at the gene ends were 6 bases for V and 3 bases for J; bases not matched to a gene: 9. CDR3 bases: TGTGCCAGCAGCTCCAGCGGGGAAGGAACAGATACGCAGTATTTT. It specifies CASSSSGEGTDTQYF.

The rearrangement joins TRBV14 to TRBJ2-5; 7 positions agree with TRBD2. V was pared by 1 base and J by 6 bases, with 17 bases of the junction left unmatched. Germline V lookup: CDR1 SGHDN, CDR2 FVKESK. This CDR3 is 18 amino acids long. CDR3 sequence: CASSQVSYRWRERQTQYF. In DNA form, the CDR3 reads TGTGCCAGCAGCCAAGTTTCGTACCGGTGGCGGGAGAGACAGACCCAGTACTTC.

The chain links TRBV18 to TRBJ1-1; 9 positions agree with TRBD1. With V trimmed by 3 bases and J by 0 bases, 5 bases remained unmatched. The CDR3 length is 16 residues. The V gene's germline CDR1 is KGHSH and CDR2 LQKENI. CDR3 sequence reads: CASSPSGQGMNTEAFF. CDR3 coding DNA: TGTGCCAGCTCACCGAGCGGACAGGGGATGAACACTGAAGCTTTCTTT.

The table lists this clone with a few counts. CDR3 in amino acids: CASNQGWRNQPQHF. The CDR3 nucleotides read TGTGCCAGCAATCAGGGATGGCGGAATCAGCCCCAGCATTTT. The V gene is TRBV28, the J gene TRBJ1-5; tentative D call: TRBD1 (5 bases). Germline V gene sequence: CDR1 MDHEN, CDR2 SYDVKM. V lost 7 bases, J lost 4 bases, and 14 bases lay in between. The CDR3 sequence is 14 residues long.

The chain uses TRBV29-1 and TRBJ2-5; unclear D gene. The J call is uncertain, as TRBJ2-7 better fits the DNA end. The CDR3 has 12 amino acids. Per the germline V gene, CDR1 is SQVTM and CDR2 is ANQGSEA. The CDR3 nucleotides read TGCAGCGTTGCGTCCGGCGGCGACGAGCAGTACTTC. This translates into CSVASGGDEQYF.

This chain links TRBV27 with TRBJ2-7; TRBD1 might be the D (6 bases). There are 14 residues in the CDR3. CDR1 is MNHEY, CDR2 SMNVEV, per germline (reference sequence). V shed 1 base and J shed 5 bases, with 12 bases lying between them. The CDR3 loop reads CASSLFRGQDEQYF. The CDR3 nucleotides read TGTGCCAGCAGTTTATTCAGGGGTCAGGACGAGCAGTACTTC.